These 31 T cell receptor beta chains were sequenced from one sample in a study of blood T cell repertoires in COVID-19. Only in-frame clones appear in the TCRdb table, and some are missing; sequencing was by immunoSEQ multiplex PCR. This sample yields 120,000 to 150,000 clones, of which approximately 78% are seen a single time; 3.5% to 5% belongs to the top ten. Material for sequencing was peripheral blood. The receptors originated from a woman aged 80 or over with acute or convalescent COVID-19.

In this sample, this clone turned up once. The chain couples TRBV18 to TRBJ2-7; 7 positions agree with TRBD1. V dropped 5 bases and J dropped 3; count of bases not matched to a gene: 13. Germline lookup yields CDR1 KGHSH and CDR2 LQKENI. The CDR3 is made up of 16 amino acids. In DNA form, the CDR3 reads TGTGCCAGCTCATCGACTCCCGGGACAGTATACTACGAGCAGTACTTC. Protein sequence: CASSSTPGTVYYEQYF.

This clone was seen a few times. The chain carries TRBV28 and TRBJ1-5; possible D gene TRBD1, 6 bases. Germline CDR1 MDHEN, CDR2 SYDVKM. Between the trimmed V and J ends, which lost 4 bases and 10 bases, there was a span of 14 bases. CDR3 size: 13 residues. CDR3 in DNA: TGTGCCAGCAGTTCGGGACAATTAATCCCCCAGCATTTT. It codes for CASSSGQLIPQHF. The full variable domain, with the rest looked up from reference TRBV28 and TRBJ1-5, is DVKVTQSSRYLVKRTGEKVFLECVQDMDHENMFWYRQDPGLGLRLIYFSYDVKMKEKGDIPEGYSVSREKKERFSLILESASTNQTSMYLCASSSGQLIPQHFGDGTRLSIL.

This chain connects TRBV4-2 to TRBJ2-7, with 8 bases lining up with TRBD2. V lost 6 bases, J lost 2 bases, and 6 bases stayed unmatched. The germline V gene has CDR1 LGHNA and CDR2 YNFKEQ. CDR3 length: 14 amino acids. The DNA for the CDR3 is TGTGCCAGCAGGAGAGCGGGGGATGCCTACGAGCAGTACTTC. This codes for CASRRAGDAYEQYF.

The gene calls are TRBV15 and TRBJ2-4; D unresolved. Trimming cost V 0 bases and J 7 bases, with 13 bases left between them. Germline CDR1 is LNHNV and CDR2 is YYDKDF (reference sequence). CDR3 length equals 15 residues. The CDR3 bases are TGTGCCACCAGCAGAGATCTTCACCCCGAGAACATTCAGTACTTC. Translating it yields CATSRDLHPENIQYF.

This sequence joins TRBV5-1 and TRBJ2-7; D may be TRBD1 (5 bases). CDR3 length equals 14 residues. With 0 bases removed from V and 4 bases from J, the gap between germline ends came to 11 bases. Germline CDR1 and CDR2: SGHRS and YFSETQ. The CDR3 nucleotides are TGCGCCAGCAGCTTGGATCGCCAGGGATACGAGCAGTACTTC. It translates to CASSLDRQGYEQYF. The full variable domain, with the rest looked up from reference TRBV5-1 and TRBJ2-7, is KAGVTQTPRYLIKTRGQQVTLSCSPISGHRSVSWYQQTPGQGLQFLFEYFSETQRNKGNFPGRFSGRQFSNSRSEMNVSTLELGDSALYLCASSLDRQGYEQYFGPGTRLTVT.

The V gene is TRBV5-1, the J gene TRBJ2-2, with D unresolved. The CDR3 sequence is 15 residues long. Germline loops: CDR1 SGHRS, CDR2 YFSETQ. V lost 1 base to trimming and J lost 0 bases, with 7 bases between them. CDR3 in DNA: TGCGCCAGCAGCTTGAGCGCGGCGAACACCGGGGAGCTGTTTTTT. Amino acid sequence: CASSLSAANTGELFF.

The rearrangement uses TRBV16 and TRBJ2-5, with a possible D match to TRBD1 (5 bases). The V and J ends lost 7 bases and 2 bases respectively, with 14 bases between them. The CDR3 loop spans 14 amino acids. In germline, CDR1 is KGHSY, CDR2 FQNENV. This chain's CDR3 is CASNFKTEQETQYF. Here the CDR3 DNA reads TGTGCCAGCAACTTCAAGACAGAACAAGAGACCCAGTACTTC.

The genes are TRBV29-1 and TRBJ2-1, with 8 bases matching TRBD1. CDR1 and CDR2 (germline): SQVTM, ANQGSEA. The CDR3 has 14 amino acids. Trimming cost V 4 bases and J 4 bases; bases outside gene matches: 6. The CDR3 protein is CSVGQGALYNEQFF. DNA for the CDR3: TGCAGCGTTGGTCAGGGGGCGCTATACAATGAGCAGTTCTTC.

This clone was seen a few times. The CDR3 coding sequence is TGTGCCAGCAGACTACCGGGACAGAGCTATGGCTACACCTTC. Translation: CASRLPGQSYGYTF. The gene calls are TRBV7-2 and TRBJ1-2, with TRBD1 matching 7 bases. Germline V gene sequence: CDR1 SGHTA, CDR2 FQGNSA. CDR3 size: 14 residues. J lost 4 bases, V lost 6 bases, and 8 bases had no gene match.

The J gene is TRBJ1-2, the V gene TRBV11-2; a weak D match, TRBD1 (5 bases). The germline V and J ends were trimmed by 4 bases and 3 bases, with 18 bases remaining between them. The germline gives CDR1 SGHAT, CDR2 FQNNGV. The CDR3 contains 16 residues. The CDR3 reads CASSSLMDPGDYGYTF. DNA of the CDR3: TGTGCCAGCAGCTCCCTCATGGACCCGGGGGACTATGGCTACACCTTC. Drawing the rest from reference TRBV11-2 and TRBJ1-2, the complete variable domain is EAGVAQSPRYKIIEKRQSVAFWCNPISGHATLYWYQQILGQGPKLLIQFQNNGVVDDSQLPKDRFSAERLKGVDSTLKIQPAKLEDSAVYLCASSSLMDPGDYGYTFGSGTRLTVV.

The rearrangement joins TRBV28 to TRBJ2-5; the D gene is possibly TRBD2 (7 bases). CDR1 and CDR2 (germline): MDHEN, SYDVKM. The ends were cut back, 5 bases at V and 1 base at J, with 23 bases in the middle. CDR3 size: 18 residues. CDR3 sequence reads: CASSPTGGWEVPQETQYF. DNA of the CDR3: TGTGCCAGCAGTCCAACGGGGGGCTGGGAGGTCCCCCAAGAGACCCAGTACTTC. The whole variable domain, remainder taken from reference TRBV28 and TRBJ2-5, is DVKVTQSSRYLVKRTGEKVFLECVQDMDHENMFWYRQDPGLGLRLIYFSYDVKMKEKGDIPEGYSVSREKKERFSLILESASTNQTSMYLCASSPTGGWEVPQETQYFGPGTRLLVL.

This sequence joins TRBV6-5 and TRBJ1-6; TRBD1 matches at 7 bases. This CDR3 contains 13 residues. Per germline, CDR1 MNHEY and CDR2 SVGAGI. Trimming cost V 6 bases and J 10 bases; bases outside gene matches: 6. Here the CDR3 reads CASSPQGRSPLHF. As DNA, the CDR3 is TGTGCCAGCAGCCCACAGGGGCGGTCACCCCTCCACTTT.

The chain links TRBV27 to TRBJ2-7; D is possibly TRBD1 (6 bases). The CDR3 has 15 amino acids. V was shortened by 6 bases and J by 3 bases, with 18 bases between the two germline ends. Germline CDR1 is MNHEY and CDR2 is SMNVEV (reference sequence). This chain's CDR3 is CASSYGGGFNYEQYF. As DNA, the CDR3 is TGTGCCAGCAGCTATGGGGGCGGGTTCAACTACGAGCAGTACTTC.

The V call is TRBV5-1, the J call TRBJ2-2; 8 bases agree with TRBD1. CDR3 length: 16 amino acids. Germline V gene data show CDR1 as SGHRS and CDR2 as YFSETQ. V was clipped by 1 base and J by 6 bases; unmatched bases: 8. The CDR3 is CASSLFLQGGAGELFF. CDR3 coding DNA: TGCGCCAGCAGCTTGTTTTTACAGGGGGGAGCCGGGGAGCTGTTTTTT.

V gene TRBV7-9 combines with J gene TRBJ2-1; tentative D call: TRBD2 (6 bases). Trimming left V 5 bases short and J 3 bases short, with 14 bases between. Germline-derived CDR1 and CDR2 are SEHNR and FQNEAQ (reference sequence). This CDR3 has 15 amino acids. CDR3 in DNA: TGTGCCAGCAGCGCCCGAGACGGGGGCTACAATGAGCAGTTCTTC. Protein: CASSARDGGYNEQFF.

This chain links TRBV6-2 or TRBV6-3 with TRBJ2-1, with TRBD2 matching over 12 bases. The V and J ends lost 2 bases and 7 bases, in that order; junction bases with no gene match: 3. This CDR3 has 15 amino acids. Germline V lookup: CDR1 MNHEY, CDR2 SVGEGT. As DNA, the CDR3 is TGTGCCAGCAGTTACGAACTAGCGGGAGGTAATGAGCAGTTCTTC. It yields the protein CASSYELAGGNEQFF.

The V and J genes are TRBV9 and TRBJ2-2; the D is unclear. The CDR3 is made up of 13 amino acids. Trimming stripped 4 bases from V and 2 bases from J, with 6 bases between. Per the germline V gene, CDR1 is SGDLS and CDR2 is YYNGEE. CDR3 sequence (DNA): TGTGCCAGCAGCCCACACAACACCGGGGAGCTGTTTTTT. Protein sequence: CASSPHNTGELFF.

The chain carries TRBV18 and TRBJ2-4, with 10 bases fitting TRBD1. The CDR3 runs 16 residues. The ends lost 2 bases at V and 9 bases at J; junction bases unmatched: 10. Germline lookup yields CDR1 KGHSH and CDR2 LQKENI. Here the CDR3 DNA reads TGTGCCAGCTCACCAAATCGACAGGGGGCGCGCGGCATTCAGTACTTC. It codes for CASSPNRQGARGIQYF.

The chain recombines TRBV29-1 with TRBJ2-1; unclear D gene. Deletions cut 1 base from V and 8 bases from J, with 18 bases between. CDR3 length equals 15 residues. Germline loops: CDR1 SQVTM, CDR2 ANQGSEA. The CDR3 DNA follows: TGCAGCGTTGAAGCATGGAGCGTACCTCGTTATGAGCAGTTCTTC. Translation gives CSVEAWSVPRYEQFF.

V usage is TRBV2 and J usage is TRBJ2-1; the match to TRBD2 covers 8 bases. The CDR3 extends over 13 amino acids. Germline V gives CDR1 SNHLY, CDR2 FYNNEI. V lost 7 bases and J lost 9; bases outside the gene matches: 8. In DNA form, the CDR3 reads TGTGCCAGCACCGGGACTAGAGGGGGTGAGCAGTTCTTC. Translating gives CASTGTRGGEQFF.

The chain has TRBV28 and TRBJ1-1; 7 nucleotides agree with TRBD1. The CDR3 has 17 residues. With V trimmed by 4 bases and J by 0 bases, 11 bases remained unmatched. Germline CDR1 and CDR2: MDHEN and SYDVKM. The CDR3 reads CASSSPGDSLMNTEAFF. The CDR3 DNA reads TGTGCCAGCAGTTCCCCCGGGGACAGCCTTATGAACACTGAAGCTTTCTTT. Complete variable domain (other parts from reference TRBV28 and TRBJ1-1): DVKVTQSSRYLVKRTGEKVFLECVQDMDHENMFWYRQDPGLGLRLIYFSYDVKMKEKGDIPEGYSVSREKKERFSLILESASTNQTSMYLCASSSPGDSLMNTEAFFGQGTRLTVV.

V is TRBV12-5 and J is TRBJ2-1; D might be TRBD1 (5 bases). Germline V lookup: CDR1 LGHNT, CDR2 FRNRAP. The germline V and J ends were trimmed by 0 bases and 0 bases, with 27 bases remaining between them. The CDR3 length is 22 residues. The CDR3 loop is CASGLVPPPYDSLRSSYNEQFF. In DNA, the CDR3 is TGTGCTAGTGGTTTGGTACCCCCCCCGTACGACAGTCTCCGGAGCTCCTACAATGAGCAGTTCTTC.

V is TRBV7-2 and J is TRBJ1-5; D is uncertain. The CDR3 contains 13 residues. V lost 6 bases and J lost 0, with 6 bases in between. CDR1 and CDR2 (germline): SGHTA, FQGNSA. CDR3 amino acids: CASSADSNQPQHF. CDR3 DNA sequence: TGTGCCAGCAGTGCGGATAGCAATCAGCCCCAGCATTTT.

The CDR3 DNA follows: TGTGCCAGCAGCTCCCAAACAAGCACAGATACGCAGTATTTT. Translation: CASSSQTSTDTQYF. The chain combines TRBV5-4 with TRBJ2-3; no reliable D call. V lost 3 bases and J 0 bases, leaving 8 bases between the germline ends. Looked up from germline, CDR1 is SGHNT and CDR2 is YYREEE (reference sequence). CDR3 length: 14 residues.

The rearrangement uses TRBV5-1 and TRBJ1-6; TRBD1 matches 8 bases. CDR1 and CDR2 (germline): SGHRS, YFSETQ. Trimming took 0 bases from V and 9 from J; bases not matched to a gene: 8. CDR3 length: 16 residues. The CDR3 DNA sequence: TGCGCCAGCAGCTTGGAGCCAGGGGGCAGAGGTTCACCCCTCCACTTT. Encoded protein: CASSLEPGGRGSPLHF.

J is TRBJ2-1 and V is TRBV27; 13 positions match TRBD2. The germline gives CDR1 MNHEY, CDR2 SMNVEV (reference sequence). The CDR3 spans 15 residues. V lost 6 bases and J lost 6; bases outside the gene matches: 5. CDR3: CASRTTSGGANEQFF. The CDR3 DNA is TGTGCCAGCAGGACAACTAGCGGGGGGGCCAATGAGCAGTTCTTC.

J is TRBJ2-5 and V is TRBV7-2; 7 bases line up with TRBD1. The ends lost 3 bases at V and 3 bases at J; junction bases unmatched: 4. Germline V gene lookup returns CDR1 SGHTA and CDR2 FQGNSA. The CDR3 runs to 14 residues. The CDR3, as DNA: TGTGCCAGCAGCTTCCCTGACAGGGAAGAGACCCAGTACTTC. Its protein is CASSFPDREETQYF.

The rearrangement joins TRBV11-2 to TRBJ2-3; D possibly corresponds to TRBD2 (8 bases). V shed 2 bases and J shed 0 bases, with 21 bases lying between them. Per the germline V gene, CDR1 is SGHAT and CDR2 is FQNNGV. This CDR3 has 19 amino acids. CDR3 DNA: TGTGCCAGCAGCTTACTTCTTGGACAGGCGGGGGGAAGCACAGATACGCAGTATTTT. Translated: CASSLLLGQAGGSTDTQYF.

This chain connects TRBV7-9 to TRBJ2-2; TRBD2 is a possible D gene (7 bases). Trimming took 3 bases from V and 6 from J, leaving 14 bases between them. This CDR3 is 15 amino acids long. Germline V lookup: CDR1 SEHNR, CDR2 FQNEAQ (reference sequence). CDR3 residues: CASSFWEGVPGELFF. In DNA form, the CDR3 reads TGTGCCAGCAGCTTCTGGGAGGGGGTCCCCGGGGAGCTGTTTTTT.

Only one count was recorded for this clone. The CDR3 nucleotides are TGTGCCAGCAGCCCGGGGACAGGGTATGCAGATACGCAGTATTTT. It translates to CASSPGTGYADTQYF. The rearrangement joins TRBV5-8 to TRBJ2-3; 9 positions match TRBD1. The V gene end was trimmed by 4 bases and the J gene end by 4 bases; junction bases not matched to a gene: 7. This CDR3 is 15 amino acids long. Germline V gene lookup returns CDR1 SGHTS and CDR2 YDEGEE. Full variable domain (outside the CDR3, taken from reference TRBV5-8 and TRBJ2-3): EAGVTQSPTHLIKTRGQQATLRCSPISGHTSVYWYQQALGLGLQFLLWYDEGEERNRGNFPPRFSGRQFPNYSSELNVNALELEDSALYLCASSPGTGYADTQYFGPGTRLTVL.

The V call is TRBV3-1 (or the pseudogene TRBV3-2), the J call TRBJ2-1, with TRBD2 matching over 10 bases. V lost 4 bases and J lost 9; bases outside the gene matches: 15. Germline CDR1 is LGHDT and CDR2 is YNNKEL (reference sequence). The CDR3 consists of 17 residues. In DNA, the CDR3 is TGTGCCAGCAGCCCATCTCCTCTTAGCGGGAGGCTAAGTGAGCAGTTCTTC. It yields the protein CASSPSPLSGRLSEQFF.